Each of the 17 T cell receptor beta chains below was sequenced from the same sample in a study of regulatory T cells in long-lasting Graves disease. Time point of the sample: newly diagnosed GD, antithyroid drugs for less than 3 months. PBMC RNA served as the TCR library source. CDR3 regions were amplified by Arm-PCR using iRepertoire HTBI primers to build TCR beta libraries. TCRdb re-analysed the multiplex PCR reads in MiXCR, keeping a single row per CDR3 protein. The sample carries some 450,000 distinct CDR3 sequences, about a sixth recorded once. These sequences were also reported in another study, on T cells in Graves' hyperthyroidism and ophthalmopathy.

The sample here was peripheral blood mononuclear cells (PBMCs), taken at new diagnosis, from a patient treated with antithyroid drugs. These receptors originate from a woman aged 25 to 39 with Graves disease.

V usage is TRBV9 and J usage is TRBJ2-2; TRBD2 matches at 8 bases. This CDR3 region has 19 residues. V shed 2 bases and J 0 bases; nucleotides not matched to a gene: 12. Germline V gives CDR1 SGDLS, CDR2 YYNGEE. DNA for the CDR3: TGTGCCAGCAGCGTCCTCCCCGGGAGGGCCGATACGAACACCGGGGAGCTGTTTTTT. Protein product: CASSVLPGRADTNTGELFF.

This clonotype has ten or more counts. This chain joins TRBV28 and TRBJ1-5; D is ambiguous. The ends were cut back, 4 bases at V and 8 bases at J, with 15 bases in the middle. Germline V lookup: CDR1 MDHEN, CDR2 SYDVKM. The CDR3 has 14 residues. The CDR3 loop is CASSSAVTLEPQHF. The CDR3 DNA follows: TGTGCCAGCAGTTCGGCGGTGACATTGGAGCCCCAGCATTTT.

This clonotype was picked up many times. This sequence joins TRBV29-1 and TRBJ2-3; 8 nucleotides match TRBD2. Germline V gene lookup returns CDR1 SQVTM and CDR2 ANQGSEA. Trimming removed 1 base from V and 6 bases from J; junction bases left unmatched: 12. The CDR3 is 16 amino acids. The CDR3 region has the DNA TGCAGCGTTGAAGGGGGGCCAGCGGGAGTAACCGATACGCAGTATTTT. Protein: CSVEGGPAGVTDTQYF.

This clonotype was detected ten times or more. This chain uses TRBV18 with TRBJ2-1; possible D gene TRBD2, 7 bases. The CDR3 covers 17 residues. Germline V gene sequence: CDR1 KGHSH, CDR2 LQKENI. Trimming pared 6 bases from V and 6 bases from J, leaving 24 bases between. The CDR3 loop reads CASSPARGQGNVNEQFF. CDR3 bases: TGTGCCAGCTCTCCCGCGCGGGGGCAGGGGAACGTCAATGAGCAGTTCTTC.

This clonotype was seen at least ten times. The rearrangement uses TRBV7-9 and TRBJ2-5, with 8 bases matching TRBD1. The germline V gene encodes CDR1 SEHNR and CDR2 FQNEAQ (reference sequence). Germline trimming cut 5 bases from V and 5 bases from J; bases unmatched to any gene: 10. There are 15 residues in the CDR3. The CDR3 coding sequence is TGTGCCAGCAGCCCTAGGACAGGGATTGCGGAGACCCAGTACTTC. Translation: CASSPRTGIAETQYF.

This clonotype was seen many times. The CDR3 DNA sequence: TGTGCCAGCAGTTTCCGGGCCTTGGGGGAGCAGTACTTC. Translation: CASSFRALGEQYF. This rearrangement joins TRBV6-5 to TRBJ2-7; D is unclear. Germline assignment: CDR1 MNHEY and CDR2 SVGAGI. V lost 4 bases, J lost 7 bases, and 14 bases lay in between. This CDR3 comprises 13 residues.

The V gene is TRBV5-4, the J gene TRBJ1-1, with D maybe TRBD1 (6 bases). V was clipped by 1 base and J by 4 bases, with 14 bases between them. From germline, CDR1 is SGHNT and CDR2 YYREEE (reference sequence). The CDR3 is 15 residues long. The CDR3 protein is CASSLRQGHGTEAFF. Here the CDR3 DNA reads TGTGCCAGCAGCTTGCGTCAGGGGCACGGCACTGAAGCTTTCTTT.

This clonotype was observed many times. This chain joins TRBV7-9 and TRBJ2-1; TRBD2 might be the D (5 bases). The CDR3 spans 18 residues. Trimming took 0 bases from V and 8 from J, leaving 23 bases between them. Germline V gene sequence: CDR1 SEHNR, CDR2 FQNEAQ (reference sequence). The CDR3 protein is CASSLALIALREKYEQFF. DNA for the CDR3: TGTGCCAGCAGCTTAGCCCTAATAGCTTTGAGGGAGAAATATGAGCAGTTCTTC.

This clonotype was picked up a small number of times. The V call is TRBV6-2 or TRBV6-3, the J call TRBJ2-7; 9 bases align to TRBD1. V trimming: 11 bases; J trimming: 5 bases; junction bases outside the gene matches: 13. CDR1 MNHEY and CDR2 SVGEGT come from the germline V gene. This CDR3 has 14 amino acids. CDR3 in DNA: TGTGCCGGCTCCAATACAGGGGGCAGAAACGAGCAGTACTTC. This translates into CAGSNTGGRNEQYF.

This clonotype was detected many times. The chain links TRBV7-9 to TRBJ2-5; no definite D call. The CDR3 consists of 15 residues. Trimming pared 1 base from V and 0 bases from J, leaving 9 bases between. Germline V gene lookup returns CDR1 SEHNR and CDR2 FQNEAQ (reference sequence). This chain's CDR3 is CASSLVGNHQETQYF. CDR3 DNA: TGTGCCAGCAGCTTAGTGGGGAACCACCAAGAGACCCAGTACTTC.

This clonotype was seen ten or more times. The chain uses TRBV28 and TRBJ1-3; D call uncertain. The CDR3 contains 15 residues. V gave up 6 bases and J gave up 0 bases, with 12 bases separating them. CDR1 is MDHEN, CDR2 SYDVKM, per germline. CDR3 bases: TGTGCCAGCAGGTCTCACGATAACTCTGGAAACACCATATATTTT. This sequence encodes CASRSHDNSGNTIYF.

This clonotype was observed many times. The chain employs TRBV5-4 and TRBJ2-5; D gene unclear. Germline V gene data show CDR1 as SGHNT and CDR2 as YYREEE (reference sequence). This CDR3 has 13 amino acids. Deletions cut 0 bases from V and 3 bases from J, with 6 bases between. The DNA of the CDR3 is TGTGCCAGCAGCTTGGGTCGAAAAGAGACCCAGTACTTC. Residues: CASSLGRKETQYF.

This clonotype was counted at least ten times. The chain has TRBV12-3 or TRBV12-4 and TRBJ2-5, with D uncertain. Deletions cut 3 bases from V and 3 bases from J, with 8 bases between. The CDR3 runs to 13 residues. CDR3 residues: CASSFPVEETQYF. In nucleotides, the CDR3 is TGTGCCAGCAGTTTCCCGGTGGAAGAGACCCAGTACTTC.

In its sample, this clonotype was seen many times. The genes are TRBV2 and TRBJ2-6; no clear D. There are 15 residues in the CDR3. Trimming took off 5 bases at V and 0 bases at J, with 8 bases between the two ends. The germline CDR1 and CDR2 sequences are SNHLY and FYNNEI. The CDR3 here is CASSRASSGANVLTF. The CDR3 DNA reads TGTGCCAGCAGTCGGGCTTCCTCTGGGGCCAACGTCCTGACTTTC.

Many counts were recorded for this clonotype. V is TRBV20-1 and J is TRBJ1-5; 11 nucleotides line up with TRBD1. Germline V gene lookup returns CDR1 DFQATT and CDR2 SNEGSKA (reference sequence). With 5 bases clipped from V and 5 bases from J, the junction kept 5 bases outside the gene matches. The CDR3 covers 14 residues. DNA for the CDR3: TGCAGTGCTCGGGGGACAGGGGGGGATCAGCCCCAGCATTTT. It is translated as CSARGTGGDQPQHF.

This chain links TRBV6-2 or TRBV6-3 with TRBJ2-1, with D possibly being TRBD1 (6 bases). CDR1 MNHEY and CDR2 SVGEGT come from the germline V gene. The ends were cut back, 6 bases at V and 5 bases at J, with 17 bases in the middle. The CDR3 covers 15 residues. DNA for the CDR3: TGTGCCAGCAGAAACGGGACACTTCTCCACAATGAGCAGTTCTTC. Translating gives CASRNGTLLHNEQFF.

This clonotype showed up many times. The gene calls are TRBV18 and TRBJ2-1; TRBD2 matches 7 bases. Germline loops: CDR1 KGHSH, CDR2 LQKENI. There are 15 residues in the CDR3. Germline trimming cut 2 bases from V and 7 bases from J; bases unmatched to any gene: 8. The CDR3 sequence is CASSPGAGVSNEQFF. The CDR3 DNA follows: TGTGCCAGCTCACCAGGGGCGGGAGTTTCGAATGAGCAGTTCTTC.